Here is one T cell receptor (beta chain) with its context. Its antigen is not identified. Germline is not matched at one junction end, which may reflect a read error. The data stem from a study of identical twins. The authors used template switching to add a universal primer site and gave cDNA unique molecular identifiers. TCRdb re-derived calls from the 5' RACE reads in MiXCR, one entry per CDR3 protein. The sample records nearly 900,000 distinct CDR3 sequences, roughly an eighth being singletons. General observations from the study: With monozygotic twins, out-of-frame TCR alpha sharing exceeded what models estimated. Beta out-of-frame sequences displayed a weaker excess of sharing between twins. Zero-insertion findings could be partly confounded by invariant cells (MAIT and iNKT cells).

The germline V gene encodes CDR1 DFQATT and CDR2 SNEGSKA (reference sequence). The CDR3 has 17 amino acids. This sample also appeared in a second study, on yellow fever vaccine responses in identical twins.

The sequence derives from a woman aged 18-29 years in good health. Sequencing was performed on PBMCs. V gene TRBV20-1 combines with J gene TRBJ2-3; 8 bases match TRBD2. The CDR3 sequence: CCARDGGLAGTLDTQYF. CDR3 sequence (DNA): TGCTGTGCTAGAGATGGGGGATTAGCGGGGACATTGGATACGCAGTATTTT.